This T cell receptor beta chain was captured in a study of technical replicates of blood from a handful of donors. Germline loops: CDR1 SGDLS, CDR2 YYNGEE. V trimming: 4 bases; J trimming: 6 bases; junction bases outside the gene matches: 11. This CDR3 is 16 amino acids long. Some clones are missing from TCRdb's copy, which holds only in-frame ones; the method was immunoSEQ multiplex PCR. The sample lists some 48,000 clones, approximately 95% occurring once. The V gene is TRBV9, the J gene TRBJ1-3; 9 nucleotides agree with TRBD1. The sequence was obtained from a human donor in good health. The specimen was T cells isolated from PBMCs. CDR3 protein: CASSPALGTGLNTIYF. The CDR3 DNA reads TGTGCCAGCAGCCCTGCCCTCGGGACAGGGCTAAACACCATATATTTT.